The 27 T cell receptor beta chains below were found in one sample sequenced in a study of cytomegalovirus exposure and HLA in healthy donors. Using immunoSEQ multiplex PCR, the repertoire was profiled, and TCRdb retains in-frame clones only, with some absent. The data contain about 340,000 clones, just over 85% of them singletons. What was sequenced was PBMCs. These receptors all stem from a woman aged 18-30 years in good health and CMV-seronegative.

This chain joins TRBV9 and TRBJ2-5; 11 bases fit TRBD1. The CDR3 totals 16 residues. The germline gives CDR1 SGDLS, CDR2 YYNGEE. Unmatched junction bases numbered 6, after V lost 4 bases and J lost 1 base. In nucleotides, the CDR3 is TGTGCCAGCAGCACCAGGACAGGGGGCCTCCAAGAGACCCAGTACTTC. Translation gives CASSTRTGGLQETQYF.

This chain links TRBV13 with TRBJ2-3, with TRBD2 matching over 10 bases. V gave up 4 bases and J gave up 2 bases; unmatched junction bases: 6. The CDR3 is made up of 16 amino acids. Germline CDR1 is PRHDT and CDR2 is FYEKMQ (reference sequence). CDR3 in DNA: TGTGCCAGCAGCTCGGCTAGCGGGGGTTTCACAGATACGCAGTATTTT. As protein: CASSSASGGFTDTQYF.

The rearrangement links TRBV28 to TRBJ2-4, with 13 bases lining up with TRBD2. Losses at the gene ends were 7 bases for V and 4 bases for J; bases not matched to a gene: 4. CDR3 length: 15 residues. Germline CDR1 is MDHEN and CDR2 is SYDVKM. CDR3 bases: TGTGCCAGCACCGGGACTAGCGGGACTAAAAACATTCAGTACTTC. Encoded protein: CASTGTSGTKNIQYF.

The chain is built from TRBV28 and TRBJ2-7; 10 bases line up with TRBD2. Germline CDR1 reads MDHEN; CDR2 reads SYDVKM. This CDR3 comprises 16 residues. Unmatched junction bases numbered 13, after V lost 6 bases and J lost 5 bases. This CDR3 is CASRGGPSGSIHEQYF. As DNA, the CDR3 is TGTGCCAGCAGGGGGGGTCCTAGCGGGAGTATCCACGAGCAGTACTTC.

Concerning this clone itself: The sample carries other DNA sequences with the same CDR3. V is TRBV6-5 and J is TRBJ1-2; 7 nucleotides agree with TRBD1. The V gene's germline CDR1 is MNHEY and CDR2 SVGAGI. Unmatched junction bases numbered 4, after V lost 6 bases and J lost 0 bases. The CDR3 has 14 residues. The CDR3 DNA reads as TGTGCCAGCAGAGAAGACAGGGCTAACTATGGCTACACCTTC. It codes for CASREDRANYGYTF.

The gene calls are TRBV7-8 and TRBJ1-5; no firm D call. V shed 5 bases and J shed 5 bases, with 10 bases lying between them. The CDR3 is made up of 13 amino acids. Germline CDR1 SGHVS, CDR2 FQNEAQ. The CDR3 nucleotides are TGTGCCAGCAGCCCCAGTCTCGATCAGCCCCAGCATTTT. This codes for CASSPSLDQPQHF.

This clone was recorded once. The same CDR3 also results from other DNA sequences found in this sample. The chain carries TRBV6-1 and TRBJ2-7; maybe TRBD1 (5 bases). The CDR3 length is 13 residues. Germline assignment: CDR1 MNHNS and CDR2 SASEGT. Trimming stripped 4 bases from V and 4 bases from J, with 11 bases between. CDR3 residues: CASSAREGYEQYF. The CDR3 DNA is TGTGCCAGCAGTGCCAGGGAAGGGTACGAGCAGTACTTC.

The chain joins TRBV7-9 to TRBJ2-7; 8 bases fit TRBD1. The germline V gene has CDR1 SEHNR and CDR2 FQNEAQ (reference sequence). Trimming cost V 1 base and J 2 bases; bases outside gene matches: 7. The CDR3 is 16 residues long. CDR3 residues: CASSLGRWDRPYEQYF. CDR3 DNA sequence: TGTGCCAGCAGCTTAGGACGCTGGGACAGGCCCTACGAGCAGTACTTC.

This clone was seen just once. Possible read error: a much larger clone is one base away. The chain joins TRBV7-6 to TRBJ1-1, with a possible D match to TRBD1 (5 bases). Germline V gene data show CDR1 as SGHVS and CDR2 as FNYEAQ. The CDR3 has 13 amino acids. V was clipped by 3 bases and J by 1 base, with 6 bases between them. The CDR3 spells CASSLTENTEAFF. The CDR3 DNA reads as TGTGCCAGCAGCTTGACAGAGAACACTGAAGCTTTCTTT.

Regarding this clone: Relative to the germline gene, one junction end is altered; a read error may explain this. The gene calls are TRBV27 and TRBJ2-7; 7 nucleotides match TRBD2. CDR1 and CDR2 from the germline V gene are MNHEY and SMNVEV (reference sequence). The CDR3 spans 15 residues. The CDR3 loop is CATSTQAGSSYEQYF. CDR3 nucleotides: TGTGCCACCAGTACCCAAGCGGGGAGCTCCTACGAGCAGTACTTC.

The gene calls are TRBV6-4 and TRBJ1-3, with D uncertain. This CDR3 spans 14 amino acids. The germline CDR1 and CDR2 sequences are MRHNA and SNTAGT. Trimming took 7 bases from V and 4 from J, leaving 14 bases between them. The CDR3 reads CASNLSGSGNTIYF. DNA for the CDR3: TGTGCCAGCAATTTGTCAGGCTCCGGAAACACCATATATTTT.

The chain joins TRBV11-1 to TRBJ2-7, with 7 bases matching TRBD2. The CDR3 contains 15 residues. With V trimmed by 7 bases and J by 0 bases, 9 bases remained unmatched. CDR1 and CDR2 (germline): SGHAT, FQDESV (reference sequence). The CDR3, as DNA: TGTGCCAGCACCCTGGGAGGGAGAGGCTCCTACGAGCAGTACTTC. Translation: CASTLGGRGSYEQYF.

V usage is TRBV5-4 and J usage is TRBJ2-5, with TRBD2 matching 14 bases. The CDR3 totals 17 residues. CDR1 and CDR2 (germline): SGHNT, YYREEE (reference sequence). The junction had 8 bases not matched to a gene; V was cut back by 0 bases and J by 7 bases. CDR3: CASSLGGGLAGVGTQYF. The CDR3 nucleotides are TGTGCCAGCAGCTTGGGTGGGGGACTAGCGGGAGTTGGGACCCAGTACTTC.

This rearrangement joins TRBV4-2 to TRBJ2-7, with TRBD2 matching 16 bases. The germline V gene has CDR1 LGHNA and CDR2 YNFKEQ. The CDR3 sequence is 21 residues long. The V segment lost 0 bases and the J segment 1 base; nucleotides outside the gene matches: 12. The CDR3 region has the DNA TGTGCCAGCAGCCAAGATGGGGTGGGACTAGCGGGAGGGGAGACTTCCTACGAGCAGTACTTC. This sequence encodes CASSQDGVGLAGGETSYEQYF.

The chain joins TRBV29-1 to TRBJ1-1; no firm D call. Germline V gene lookup returns CDR1 SQVTM and CDR2 ANQGSEA. The CDR3 sequence is 11 residues long. Trimming took off 5 bases at V and 7 bases at J, with 11 bases between the two ends. CDR3 in DNA: TGCAGCGTTAGGTGGAGCGGTGAAGCTTTCTTT. As protein: CSVRWSGEAFF.

This sequence joins TRBV19 and TRBJ1-1; possibly TRBD1 for D (6 bases). This CDR3 has 12 amino acids. In germline, CDR1 is LNHDA, CDR2 SQIVND (reference sequence). V was cut by 1 base and J by 10 bases, with 10 bases left in between. CDR3 DNA: TGTGCCAGTAGTATAGGGCGCAGGGGAGCTTTCTTT. Its translation is CASSIGRRGAFF.

The chain joins TRBV4-3 to TRBJ2-3; possibly TRBD2 for D (6 bases). V lost 3 bases, J lost 2 bases, and 12 bases lay in between. CDR3 length: 15 amino acids. Germline V gene sequence: CDR1 LGHNA, CDR2 YSLEER. CDR3 bases: TGCGCCAGCAGCCACTACGGGAGACACACAGATACGCAGTATTTT. It yields the protein CASSHYGRHTDTQYF.

The rearrangement uses TRBV2 and TRBJ2-3, with no clear D. The V end was cut by 9 bases, the J end by 5 bases, with 9 bases between. The CDR3 is made up of 11 amino acids. CDR1 is SNHLY and CDR2 is FYNNEI in the germline V gene. The CDR3, as DNA: TGTGCCAGTTCCGTTTTAGATACGCAGTATTTT. Protein sequence: CASSVLDTQYF.

The genes are TRBV29-1 and TRBJ2-1; TRBD2 aligns across 7 bases. The CDR3 is made up of 15 amino acids. V shed 4 bases, J shed 2 bases, and the junction held 8 bases outside the gene matches. CDR1 is SQVTM and CDR2 is ANQGSEA in the germline V gene. CDR3 in DNA: TGCAGCGTTGCCGGGGCGGGAGTGACCTACAATGAGCAGTTCTTC. Translation gives CSVAGAGVTYNEQFF.

V is TRBV7-2 and J is TRBJ1-3, with D tentatively TRBD1 (6 bases). Germline CDR1 and CDR2: SGHTA and FQGNSA. CDR3 length: 16 amino acids. V gave up 3 bases and J gave up 0 bases, with 12 bases separating them. The DNA of the CDR3 is TGTGCCAGCAGCTTTTTCTTGGACAGCTCTGGAAACACCATATATTTT. This gives the protein CASSFFLDSSGNTIYF.

The V gene is TRBV9, the J gene TRBJ2-7, with no clear D. Germline CDR1 SGDLS, CDR2 YYNGEE. Between the trimmed V and J ends, which lost 0 bases and 6 bases, there was a span of 7 bases. The CDR3 consists of 12 residues. DNA for the CDR3: TGTGCCAGCAGCGTAGCCTCGGGCGAGCAGTACTTC. Its translation is CASSVASGEQYF.

As DNA, the CDR3 is TGCAGCGTTGAGGGGACAGGGGGCTCCTTTAGCTCCTACGAGCAGTACTTC. It yields the protein CSVEGTGGSFSSYEQYF. The V gene is TRBV29-1, the J gene TRBJ2-7, with 12 bases matching TRBD1. The CDR3 totals 17 residues. After removal of 3 bases from V and 0 bases from J, the junction contained 9 bases not matched to a gene. CDR1 and CDR2 (germline): SQVTM, ANQGSEA.

The chain couples TRBV9 to TRBJ2-7, with 11 bases that match TRBD2. Germline V gives CDR1 SGDLS, CDR2 YYNGEE. Trimming took 4 bases from V and 0 from J; bases not matched to a gene: 6. CDR3 length equals 16 residues. DNA for the CDR3: TGTGCCAGCAGCCCGGGGACTAGCGGCCTCTCCTACGAGCAGTACTTC. It codes for CASSPGTSGLSYEQYF.

Notes on this clone: Within the sample, other DNA sequences also encode this same CDR3. J is TRBJ2-1 and V is TRBV5-1, with D hard to call. CDR1 is SGHRS and CDR2 is YFSETQ in the germline V gene. This CDR3 comprises 11 residues. Trimming removed 4 bases from V and 5 bases from J, with 4 bases in between. As DNA, the CDR3 is TGCGCCAGCAGCCCAAACAATGAGCAGTTCTTC. It codes for CASSPNNEQFF.

This clone was detected once. This sequence joins TRBV29-1 and TRBJ1-2, with TRBD1 as a possible D gene (6 bases). CDR3 length equals 11 residues. V was pared by 6 bases and J by 1 base, with 6 bases between. CDR1 SQVTM and CDR2 ANQGSEA come from the germline V gene. The CDR3 DNA is TGCAGCGTGGACAGTAACTATGGCTACACCTTC. Its translation is CSVDSNYGYTF.

The chain uses TRBV18 and TRBJ2-1; D is possibly TRBD2 (5 bases). V dropped 3 bases and J dropped 7 bases, with 7 bases sitting between them. CDR3 size: 12 residues. Germline V gene sequence: CDR1 KGHSH, CDR2 LQKENI. In DNA form, the CDR3 reads TGTGCCAGCTCACCGGCGGGTAATGAGCAGTTCTTC. As protein: CASSPAGNEQFF. The whole variable domain, filled in from reference TRBV18 and TRBJ2-1, reads NAGVMQNPRHLVRRRGQEARLRCSPMKGHSHVYWYRQLPEEGLKFMVYLQKENIIDESGMPKERFSAEFPKEGPSILRIQQVVRGDSAAYFCASSPAGNEQFFGPGTRLTVL.

This sequence joins TRBV6-5 and TRBJ2-7; 7 bases agree with TRBD2. V lost 2 bases and J lost 7; bases outside the gene matches: 8. The CDR3 is 14 amino acids. CDR1 is MNHEY, CDR2 SVGAGI, per germline. As DNA, the CDR3 is TGTGCCAGCAGTTACGACGGCGGGAGTCGAGAGCAGTACTTC. This sequence encodes CASSYDGGSREQYF.